This T cell receptor beta chain was documented in a study of blood T cell repertoires in COVID-19 (TCRdb year 2020). For context, the study as a whole: Samples covering the acute and convalescent phases of COVID-19 were provided by collaborators in the United States, Italy and Spain. Where available, HLA class I and class II types were taken from metadata supplied by the sample provider and were not determined by assay-based typing. The prospective study material was composed of cDNA or gDNA derived from T cells, B-cell-depleted T cells, or PBMCs. The repertoires were made available in a free public database intended to serve as a resource for research on the immune response to SARS-CoV-2. The sample metadata nearly always contained a de-identified subject ID, COVID-19 status, age in years and sex. Deeply sampled blood TCRbeta repertoires from subjects exposed to, actively infected with, or recovered from COVID-19 were included in the dataset. Samples came from the ongoing ImmuneRACE study (first 160 participants) plus 1,254 subjects from 6 global collaborators.

TCRbeta CDR3 regions were amplified from genomic DNA using the immunoSEQ Assay, a bias-controlled multiplex PCR. Per the authors' processing: Nucleated cell counts per sample were estimated from amplification of reference gene primers within the assay. To quantify the absolute abundance of each unique TCRbeta CDR3 rearrangement, sequence reads were collapsed and filtered. For each sample, productive Simpson clonality was calculated as the square root of Simpson's diversity index across productive rearrangements. In its TCRdb copy, this immuneACCESS table keeps in-frame sequences only and misses some clones. Where compared with another copy, unresolved V genes explain less than half of these, and the others have no known cause. V and J calls and clone size come straight from that table; D and trimming were deduced from the DNA. In all, the sample holds 300,000 to 450,000 clones, and approximately 90% of those were seen once. 3% to 4.5% of the sample is held by the ten biggest clonotypes.

Overall study outcomes, separate from this receptor: The quantity of clinical and demographic metadata differed by source and by participant and was supplied without curation.

Concerning this clone: Its antigen is still unknown. Base qualities are not provided; no much larger clone lies one nucleotide away.

From cysteine to phenylalanine, the CDR3 is 18 amino acids long. Only CDR3 DNA remains: 54 bases, in frame from the first base. From a lookup of the germline V gene (reference sequence), CDR1 and CDR2 are PRHDT and FYEKMQ. V has 4 bases trimmed and J has 4 bases trimmed; junction bases matching no gene number 17. In Seattle, one collaborating source enrolled patients while the infection was active and tracked those patients longitudinally over the course of disease. Collaborating institutions collected whole blood in K2EDTA tubes following their own protocols. For TCRbeta analysis, collaborators shipped samples as frozen whole blood, isolated PBMCs, or DNA extracted from either of those sample types.

This clonotype originated in a woman aged 60-75 years with COVID-19, enrolled during active disease. Sequencing input: peripheral blood. This receptor chain uses TRBV13 and TRBJ1-2; 8 junctional bases match TRBD1. The nucleotide sequence reads TGTGCCAGCAGCTCCAAGTTGGGGGGCACAGGGGGACCCTATGGCTACACCTTC. Translated, it gives CASSSKLGGTGGPYGYTF.